Listed below are T cell receptor beta chains from one sample, sequenced in a study of CD8+ T cells in alopecia areata. Sequenced by immunoSEQ multiplex PCR; TCRdb stores in-frame clones only, minus some. The sample has around 200,000 clones, about 55% seen once; the top ten hold 11%. The sequenced sample was CD8+ T cells sorted from blood, obtained at week 24, from a patient treated with tofacitinib. These receptors were taken from a human donor with alopecia areata. The CDR3 runs from the conserved cysteine through the conserved F or W. The D gene is left open where the match is weak. The size field is filled for only some rows; it gives once, few, many or a size class.

D | J | size | V | DNA | CDR3
TRBD1 | TRBJ1-4 | NA | TRBV15 | TGTGCCACCAGCAGGCCACAGGGGCTTGGGAAAGGTGGTGAAAAACTGTTTTTT | CATSRPQGLGKGGEKLFF
NA | TRBJ1-2 | NA | TRBV4-1 | TGCGCCAGCAGCCAAGAGGGATACTCGTGGGGCTACACCTTC | CASSQEGYSWGYTF
TRBD1 | TRBJ2-7 | NA | TRBV30 | TGTGCCTGGAGTGGCCGGGACAGGGCTGCCGAGCAGTACTTC | CAWSGRDRAAEQYF
NA | TRBJ1-1 | few | TRBV12-5 | TGTGCTAGTGGTTTGTCGACAGGGAACACTGAAGCTTTCTTT | CASGLSTGNTEAFF
NA | TRBJ2-1 | few | TRBV13 | TGTGCCAGCAAGATTGGCACAAACAATGAGCAGTTCTTC | CASKIGTNNEQFF
TRBD1 | TRBJ2-5 | NA | TRBV6-6 | TGTGCCAGCAGACTGGGACAGGGAAGGACCCAGTACTTC | CASRLGQGRTQYF
TRBD1 | TRBJ1-2 | once | TRBV19 | TGTGCCAGTAGGGGAGCGGGACAGAGCTATGGCTACACCTTC | CASRGAGQSYGYTF
TRBD2 | TRBJ2-1 | once | TRBV6-5 | TGTGCCAGCAGTTACGAAGCGGGGGACCACAATGAGCAGTTCTTC | CASSYEAGDHNEQFF
NA | TRBJ1-5 | NA | TRBV6-5 | TGTGCCAGCAGTCCGCAAGGGGGAAGCAATCAGCCCCAGCATTTT | CASSPQGGSNQPQHF
NA | TRBJ1-4 | few | TRBV9 | TGTGCCAGCAGCGGAGGCGGGACAAGGGGAGGGAAACTGTTTTTT | CASSGGGTRGGKLFF
NA | TRBJ1-1 | few | TRBV6-6 | TGTGCCAGCAGTCTAAACGCTGAAGCTTTCTTT | CASSLNAEAFF
NA | TRBJ2-3 | few | TRBV7-8 | TGTGCCAGCAGCAGCAATGTGTGGGGGGGCACAGATACGCAGTATTTT | CASSSNVWGGTDTQYF
TRBD1 | TRBJ2-7 | once | TRBV7-2 | TGTGCCAGCAGCCCTCTGGACAGGGACTACGAGCAGTACTTC | CASSPLDRDYEQYF
NA | TRBJ2-3 | NA | TRBV7-9 | TGTGCCAGCAGCTTAAGGGGCGGGCCTCTCACAGATACGCAGTATTTT | CASSLRGGPLTDTQYF
NA | TRBJ2-1 | few | TRBV29-1 | TGCAGCGTCCCGGGGGTACACAATGAGCAGTTCTTC | CSVPGVHNEQFF
NA | TRBJ2-2 | few | TRBV7-8 | TGTGCCAGCAGCCCGCGACAGGACTTAAAGGCCGGGGAGCTGTTTTTT | CASSPRQDLKAGELFF
TRBD2 | TRBJ2-3 | NA | TRBV10-3 | TGTGCCATCAGTGGTAGCGGGGGAGCAACAGATACGCAGTATTTT | CAISGSGGATDTQYF
TRBD1 | TRBJ2-2 | NA | TRBV29-1 | TGCAGCGTTTACACAGGGGGCGGGGAGCTGTTTTTT | CSVYTGGGELFF
NA | TRBJ2-5 | NA | TRBV4-1 | TGCGCCAGCAGGGGGCCGGGGGCCCGGGAGACCCAGTACTTC | CASRGPGARETQYF
TRBD1 | TRBJ2-7 | NA | TRBV4-3 | TGCGCCAGCAGCCATACCACAGGGGTTGGGGAGCAGTACTTC | CASSHTTGVGEQYF
NA | TRBJ1-5 | few | TRBV4-1 | TGCGCCAGCAGATGGGGGAGCAATCAGCCCCAGCATTTT | CASRWGSNQPQHF
NA | TRBJ1-1 | NA | TRBV29-1 | TGCAGCGTGCTTGATGGGGGACGGTTAGCTTTCTTT | CSVLDGGRLAFF
NA | TRBJ1-4 | NA | TRBV30 | TGTGCCTGGAGTGTACACCCGCGTGAAAAACTGTTTTTT | CAWSVHPREKLFF
NA | TRBJ2-5 | NA | TRBV9 | TGTGCCAGCAGCGTAGATTGGGGAGACCAAGAGACCCAGTACTTC | CASSVDWGDQETQYF
NA | TRBJ2-7 | few | TRBV29-1 | TGCAGCGTGAGGACTTCCTCCTACGAGCAGTACTTC | CSVRTSSYEQYF
TRBD1 | TRBJ2-1 | NA | TRBV7-6 | TGTGCCAGCAGCCAGGGACAGGGTTGGGAGCAGTTCTTC | CASSQGQGWEQFF
NA | TRBJ2-1 | many | TRBV5-6 | TGTGCCAGCGAACTTGCGGGGGCCAATGAGCAGTTCTTC | CASELAGANEQFF
TRBD1 | TRBJ1-2 | NA | TRBV29-1 | TGCAGCGTTGATCGGGGACAGTTCTATGGCTACACCTTC | CSVDRGQFYGYTF
NA | TRBJ2-5 | NA | TRBV6-6 | TGTGCCAGCAGTTACGTCGGCCAAGAAGAGACCCAGTACTTC | CASSYVGQEETQYF
NA | TRBJ2-2 | NA | TRBV30 | TGTGCCTGGAGCGTGGGGTCCCGGGCCCCGAACACCGGGGAGCTGTTTTTT | CAWSVGSRAPNTGELFF
TRBD2 | TRBJ2-7 | NA | TRBV27 | TGTGCCAGCAGTGGGGAGGGCCCCTACGAGCAGTACTTC | CASSGEGPYEQYF
NA | TRBJ1-5 | few | TRBV6-5 | TGTGCCAGCAGTTTAAATTGGGGTCAGCCCCAGCATTTT | CASSLNWGQPQHF
NA | TRBJ2-7 | NA | TRBV6-1 | TGTGCCAGCAGTGAATATGAGGATCTGGACGAGCAGTACTTC | CASSEYEDLDEQYF
TRBD1 | TRBJ2-2 | NA | TRBV4-3 | TGCGCCAGCAGCCAACCCGGGACAGGGCACACCGGGGAGCTGTTTTTT | CASSQPGTGHTGELFF
NA | TRBJ2-2 | few | TRBV29-1 | TGCAGCGTTCAAACCGGGGAGCTGTTTTTT | CSVQTGELFF
NA | TRBJ1-1 | NA | TRBV4-3 | TGCGCCAGCAGCCAAGATGGTGGAGGAAACACTGAAGCTTTCTTT | CASSQDGGGNTEAFF
TRBD1 | TRBJ1-1 | NA | TRBV11-1 | TGTGCCAGCAGCTCGGGACAGGCCCTTGGGGGCACTGAAGCTTTCTTT | CASSSGQALGGTEAFF
NA | TRBJ1-2 | NA | TRBV25-1 | TGTGCCAGCAGTGCCGGGCATGGCTACACCTTC | CASSAGHGYTF
TRBD1 | TRBJ1-5 | few | TRBV30 | TGTGCCTGGGCAGGGGGAAATCAGCCCCAGCATTTT | CAWAGGNQPQHF
NA | TRBJ2-4 | NA | TRBV9 | TGTGCCAGCAGCACCTCAGTGGGGGTAGGAAACATTCAGTACTTC | CASSTSVGVGNIQYF
TRBD1 | TRBJ1-1 | NA | TRBV5-6 | TGTGCCAGCAGCCAGGGGGGCACTGAAGCTTTCTTT | CASSQGGTEAFF
NA | TRBJ2-3 | NA | TRBV27 | TGTGCCAGCAGTTTATCGAGGCCGCGAGATACGCAGTATTTT | CASSLSRPRDTQYF